The clone carrying this T cell receptor (beta chain) showed up just a few times. Antigen: not known. Other DNA variants within this sample encode the same CDR3. This sample is part of a study of cytomegalovirus exposure and HLA in healthy donors. The CDR3 length is 17 residues. CDR1 LNHDA and CDR2 SQIVND come from the germline V gene (reference sequence). V was clipped by 5 bases and J by 0 bases; unmatched bases: 6. In the PCR, 60 Vbeta and 13 Jbeta primers were used. Only in-frame clones appear in the TCRdb table, and some are missing; sequencing was by immunoSEQ multiplex PCR. Of fewer than 110,000 clones in the sample, roughly 72% were seen once. Study results and caveats: A likely sequencing artifact accounted for one observed cluster of highly shared sequence variants. Altogether, some 170 TCR beta chains were recorded as cytomegalovirus-associated. Reports indicated that the classifier achieved high specificity and sensitivity in diagnosing cytomegalovirus status. Near-uniform donor sequencing depth was presumed by presence/absence analyses.

Sequencing was done on a sample of PBMCs. The chain couples TRBV19 to TRBJ2-6; 8 nucleotides line up with TRBD1. The clonotype comes from a man aged 30 to 39 in good health and CMV-seronegative. The CDR3 DNA reads as TGTGCCAGTAGTTTACAGGGGGGTTCCTCTGGGGCCAACGTCCTGACTTTC. Protein: CASSLQGGSSGANVLTF.